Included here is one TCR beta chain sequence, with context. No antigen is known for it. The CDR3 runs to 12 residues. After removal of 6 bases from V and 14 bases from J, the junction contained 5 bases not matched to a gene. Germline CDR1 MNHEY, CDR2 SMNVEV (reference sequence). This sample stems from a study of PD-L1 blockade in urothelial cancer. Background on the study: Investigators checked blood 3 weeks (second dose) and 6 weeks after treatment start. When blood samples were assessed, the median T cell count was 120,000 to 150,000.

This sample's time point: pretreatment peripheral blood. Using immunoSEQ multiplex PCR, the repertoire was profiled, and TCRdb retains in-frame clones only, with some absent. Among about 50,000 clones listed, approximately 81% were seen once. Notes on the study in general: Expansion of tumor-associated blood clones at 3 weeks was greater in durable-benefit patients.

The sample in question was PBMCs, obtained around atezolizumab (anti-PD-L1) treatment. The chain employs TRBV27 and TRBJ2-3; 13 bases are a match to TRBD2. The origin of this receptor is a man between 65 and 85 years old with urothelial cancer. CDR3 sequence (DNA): TGTGCCAGCAGCCGGACTAGCGGGAGATGGTATTTT. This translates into CASSRTSGRWYF.